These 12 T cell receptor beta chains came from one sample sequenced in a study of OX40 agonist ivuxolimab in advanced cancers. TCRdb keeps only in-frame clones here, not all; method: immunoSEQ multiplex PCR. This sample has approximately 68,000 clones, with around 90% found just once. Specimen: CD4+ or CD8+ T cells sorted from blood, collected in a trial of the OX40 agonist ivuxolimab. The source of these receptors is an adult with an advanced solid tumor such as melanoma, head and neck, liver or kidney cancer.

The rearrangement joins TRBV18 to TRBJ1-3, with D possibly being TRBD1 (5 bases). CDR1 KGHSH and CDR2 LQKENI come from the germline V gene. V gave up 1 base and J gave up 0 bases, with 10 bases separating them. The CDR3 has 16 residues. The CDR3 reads CASSPLEGISGNTIYF. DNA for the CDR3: TGTGCCAGCTCACCACTGGAGGGGATCTCTGGAAACACCATATATTTT.

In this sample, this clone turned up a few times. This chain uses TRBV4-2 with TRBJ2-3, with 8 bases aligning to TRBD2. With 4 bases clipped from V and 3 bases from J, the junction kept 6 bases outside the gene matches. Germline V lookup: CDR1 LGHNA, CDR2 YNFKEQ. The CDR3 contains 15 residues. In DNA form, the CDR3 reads TGTGCCAGCAGCCGCGGTAGCGGGGATACAGATACGCAGTATTTT. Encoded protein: CASSRGSGDTDTQYF.

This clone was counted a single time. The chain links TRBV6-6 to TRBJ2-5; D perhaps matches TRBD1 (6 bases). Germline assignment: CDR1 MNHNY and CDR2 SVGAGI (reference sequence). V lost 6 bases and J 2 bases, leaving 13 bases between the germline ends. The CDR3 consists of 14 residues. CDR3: CASSLGQIQETQYF. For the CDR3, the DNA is TGTGCCAGCAGCCTAGGACAGATACAAGAGACCCAGTACTTC.

CDR3 protein: CAWSVFAGGGETQYF. The CDR3 DNA reads as TGTGCCTGGAGTGTATTTGCGGGGGGCGGGGAGACCCAGTACTTC. J is TRBJ2-5 and V is TRBV30; 8 positions match TRBD2. The CDR3 has 15 residues. Germline lookup yields CDR1 GTSNPN and CDR2 SVGIG (reference sequence). The V gene end was trimmed by 0 bases and the J gene end by 5 bases; junction bases not matched to a gene: 8.

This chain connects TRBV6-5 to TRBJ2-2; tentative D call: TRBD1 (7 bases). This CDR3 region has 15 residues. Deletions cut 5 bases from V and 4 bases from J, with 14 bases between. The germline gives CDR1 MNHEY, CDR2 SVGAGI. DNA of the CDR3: TGTGCCAGCAGTCCAGGGGGGTCAGGCACCGGGGAGCTGTTTTTT. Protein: CASSPGGSGTGELFF.

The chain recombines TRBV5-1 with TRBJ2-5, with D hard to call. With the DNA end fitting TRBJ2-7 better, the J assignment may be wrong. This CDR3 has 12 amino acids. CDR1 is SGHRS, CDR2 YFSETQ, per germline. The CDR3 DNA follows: TGCGCCAGCAGCTTGGTTCCCTACGAGCAGTACTTC. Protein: CASSLVPYEQYF.

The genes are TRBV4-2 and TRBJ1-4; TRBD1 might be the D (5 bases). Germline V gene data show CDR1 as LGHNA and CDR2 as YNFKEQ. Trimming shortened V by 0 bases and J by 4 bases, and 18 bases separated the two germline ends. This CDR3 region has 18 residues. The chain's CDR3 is CASSQDRVTGGNNEKLFF. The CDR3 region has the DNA TGTGCCAGCAGCCAAGATAGGGTCACAGGCGGCAATAATGAAAAACTGTTTTTT.

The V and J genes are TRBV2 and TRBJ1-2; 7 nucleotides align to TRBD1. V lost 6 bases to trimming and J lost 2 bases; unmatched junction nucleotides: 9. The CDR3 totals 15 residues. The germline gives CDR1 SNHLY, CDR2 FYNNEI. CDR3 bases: TGTGCCAGCAGCCTCGCGACAGGGAGGAACTATGGCTACACCTTC. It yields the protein CASSLATGRNYGYTF.

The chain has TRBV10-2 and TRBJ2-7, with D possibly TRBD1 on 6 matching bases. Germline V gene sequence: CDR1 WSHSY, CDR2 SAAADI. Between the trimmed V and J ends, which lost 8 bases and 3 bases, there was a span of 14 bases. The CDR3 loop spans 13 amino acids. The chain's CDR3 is CASGDRLGYEQYF. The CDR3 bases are TGCGCCAGCGGCGACAGGTTGGGCTACGAGCAGTACTTC.

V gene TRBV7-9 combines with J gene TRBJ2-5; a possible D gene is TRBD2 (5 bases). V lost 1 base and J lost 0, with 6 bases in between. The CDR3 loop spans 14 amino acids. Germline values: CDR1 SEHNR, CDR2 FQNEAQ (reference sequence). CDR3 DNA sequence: TGTGCCAGCAGCTTAGGGGAGTACCAAGAGACCCAGTACTTC. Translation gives CASSLGEYQETQYF.

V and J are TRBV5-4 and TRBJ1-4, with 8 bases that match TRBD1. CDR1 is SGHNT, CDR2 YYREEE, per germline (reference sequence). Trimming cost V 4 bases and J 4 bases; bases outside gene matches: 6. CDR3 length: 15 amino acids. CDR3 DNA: TGTGCCAGCAGCCAGAGACAGGGGTATAATGAAAAACTGTTTTTT. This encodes CASSQRQGYNEKLFF.

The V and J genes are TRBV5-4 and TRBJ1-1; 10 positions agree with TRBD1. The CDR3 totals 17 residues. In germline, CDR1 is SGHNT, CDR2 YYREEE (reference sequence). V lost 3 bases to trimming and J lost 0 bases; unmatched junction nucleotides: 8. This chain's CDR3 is CASSSSRTGGMNTEAFF. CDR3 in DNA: TGTGCCAGCAGCTCCAGTAGGACAGGGGGGATGAACACTGAAGCTTTCTTT.